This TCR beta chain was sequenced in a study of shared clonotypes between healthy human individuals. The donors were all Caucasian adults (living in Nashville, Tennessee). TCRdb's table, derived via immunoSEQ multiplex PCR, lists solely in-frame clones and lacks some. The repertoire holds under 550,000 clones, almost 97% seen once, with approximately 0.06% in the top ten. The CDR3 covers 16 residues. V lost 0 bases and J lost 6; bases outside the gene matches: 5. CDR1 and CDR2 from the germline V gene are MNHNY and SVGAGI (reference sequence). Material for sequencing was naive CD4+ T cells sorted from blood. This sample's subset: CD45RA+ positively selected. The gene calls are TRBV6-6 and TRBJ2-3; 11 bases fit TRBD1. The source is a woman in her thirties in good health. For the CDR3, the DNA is TGTGCCAGCAGTTACTCCGGGACAGGGGGTTCGGATACGCAGTATTTT. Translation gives CASSYSGTGGSDTQYF.